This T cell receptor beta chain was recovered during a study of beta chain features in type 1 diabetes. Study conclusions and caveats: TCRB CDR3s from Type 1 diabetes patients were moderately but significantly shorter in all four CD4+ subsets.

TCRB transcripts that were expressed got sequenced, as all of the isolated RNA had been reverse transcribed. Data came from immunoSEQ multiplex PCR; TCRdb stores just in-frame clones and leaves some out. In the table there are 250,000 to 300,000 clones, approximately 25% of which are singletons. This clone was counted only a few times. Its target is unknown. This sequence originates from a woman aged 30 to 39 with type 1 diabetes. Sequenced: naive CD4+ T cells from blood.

The DNA for the CDR3 is TGCAGCGTGGGGGACAGATCTAACTATGGCTACACCTTC. This codes for CSVGDRSNYGYTF. V gene TRBV29-1 combines with J gene TRBJ1-2; TRBD1 agrees at 7 bases. This CDR3 has 13 residues. Trimming took 6 bases from V and 0 from J; bases not matched to a gene: 4. CDR1 is SQVTM, CDR2 ANQGSEA, per germline.